The next 2 T cell receptor beta chains were all read from a single sample in a study of blood T cells in healthy people across ages. Using a J-beta primer mix together with a sample-barcoded 5' primer, a second PCR was run for about 6 to 11 cycles. TCRdb re-derived calls from the 5' RACE reads in MiXCR, one entry per CDR3 protein. This table has over 1,500,000 distinct CDR3 sequences, about two fifths appearing once. Sequencing was performed on blood. These receptor sequences come from a human donor in good health.

This sequence joins TRBV9 and TRBJ2-1; D gene unclear. V lost 0 bases and J 4 bases, leaving 8 bases between the germline ends. This CDR3 region has 14 residues. CDR1 is SGDLS, CDR2 YYNGEE, per germline. The CDR3 here is CASSVDASYNEQFF. The CDR3 DNA sequence: TGTGCCAGCAGCGTAGATGCATCTTACAATGAGCAGTTCTTC.

The J gene is TRBJ2-1, the V gene TRBV4-3, with TRBD1 identical over 10 bases. The junction had 9 bases not matched to a gene; V was cut back by 1 base and J by 6 bases. Germline V lookup: CDR1 LGHNA, CDR2 YSLEER. CDR3 size: 17 residues. CDR3 residues: CASSQGPGQGIVNEQFF. As DNA, the CDR3 is TGCGCCAGCAGCCAAGGGCCGGGACAGGGGATCGTCAATGAGCAGTTCTTC.